Sequencing of this T cell receptor beta chain was carried out in a study of cytomegalovirus exposure and HLA in healthy donors. Across the study: According to later analysis, the same platform produced the approximately 120 validation and approximately 700 first-cohort repertoires. General observations from the study: The study listed 164 cytomegalovirus-associated TCR beta chains.

Clones were sequenced by immunoSEQ multiplex PCR, and TCRdb holds only the in-frame ones, with some missing. The top ten clones hold more than 15% of a sample with approximately 170,000 clones, roughly 85% of them seen once. Points on this clone: Its target is unknown.

The V segment lost 5 bases and the J segment 2 bases; nucleotides outside the gene matches: 10. There are 16 residues in the CDR3. Per the germline V gene, CDR1 is MNHEY and CDR2 is SMNVEV (reference sequence). Sequenced sample: PBMCs. This clonotype originated in a young man in good health and CMV-seropositive. This chain uses TRBV27 with TRBJ2-7; TRBD2 aligns across 9 bases. The CDR3 bases are TGTGCCAGCAGTGTAGGGGCGGGAGGGAGAACCTACGAGCAGTACTTC. Its translation: CASSVGAGGRTYEQYF.